The clone carrying this TCR beta chain was detected a few times. Per germline, CDR1 MNHEY and CDR2 SVGAGI. CDR3 length: 10 amino acids. The V end lost 8 bases, the J end lost 5 bases, and 6 bases lay between the germline ends. The data belong to a study of blood T cells in healthy people across ages. A second PCR of roughly 6 to 12 cycles used a sample-barcoded 5' primer and a J-beta primer mix. Each CDR3 protein is one row after TCRdb ran MiXCR on the 5' RACE reads. Among some 760,000 distinct CDR3 sequences listed, 25% were seen once. A further study also used this sample, focusing on T cells of mothers and their children.

The TCR originated in a boy aged 5-17 years in good health. The material sequenced was blood. V is TRBV6-5 and J is TRBJ2-5; D remains unclear. The CDR3 DNA reads TGTGCCAGCGGCGCCGAGACCCAGTACTTC. As protein: CASGAETQYF.